This T cell receptor beta chain was observed in a study of post-analysis software for immune sequencing data. Across the study: Recorded subtypes: relapsing-remitting, secondary progressive, progressive-relapsing; some patients unannotated. Study observations and caveats: In patients, TRBV5-6, TRBV5-1 and TRBV20-1 belonged to five TRBV segments found more frequently than in controls. Diversity measured as normalized Chao1 was significantly lower in multiple sclerosis patients than in controls. Samples from a shared batch, those prepared together, strongly co-clustered by F measure.

Germline V gives CDR1 SGHVS, CDR2 FNYEAQ. V dropped 0 bases and J dropped 2 bases, with 10 bases sitting between them. This CDR3 region has 15 residues. In the case of this clonotype: Its antigen is undetermined.

cDNA libraries of TCR beta carried unique molecular identifiers. TCRdb analysed the PCR reads with MiXCR anew, one entry per CDR3 protein. The sample lists a few hundred thousand distinct CDR3 sequences, less than 35% seen once, with around 15% in the top ten. V is TRBV7-6 and J is TRBJ2-5, with D possibly TRBD1 on 6 matching bases. This clonotype was obtained from a girl under 18 with multiple sclerosis. The sequencing sample was made of blood. The CDR3 loop is CASSLAGQIQETQYF. The CDR3 DNA reads as TGTGCCAGCAGCTTAGCAGGACAGATACAAGAGACCCAGTACTTC.